This T cell receptor beta chain was captured by sequencing in a study of cytomegalovirus exposure and HLA in healthy donors. This clone was picked up one time. With 60 Vbeta and 13 Jbeta primers, the PCR was carried out. Profiling relied on immunoSEQ multiplex PCR, and the TCRdb table lists in-frame clones only, not all of them. The sample shows about 270,000 clones, roughly 89% of them seen only once. The sample taken for sequencing was PBMCs. This TCR was recovered from a man aged 35 to 55 in good health and CMV-seropositive.

The CDR3 reads CAWSKDRGLAQPQHF. The CDR3 DNA is TGTGCCTGGAGTAAGGACAGGGGGCTAGCTCAGCCCCAGCATTTT. The chain links TRBV30 to TRBJ1-5, with 11 bases fitting TRBD1. The CDR3 extends over 15 amino acids. Trimming took 2 bases from V and 6 from J; bases not matched to a gene: 6. CDR1 and CDR2 from the germline V gene are GTSNPN and SVGIG (reference sequence).